The entry below describes one TCR beta chain. The method was immunoSEQ multiplex PCR; TCRdb's version includes in-frame clones alone and lacks a portion of them. The sample has about 160,000 clones; more than 60% are singletons. This entry comes from a study of blood T cell repertoires in COVID-19. At the level of the study: COVID-19 samples collected from the United States, Italy and Spain covered acute and convalescent phases. Nucleic acid was either cDNA or gDNA, and it came from T cells, B-cell-depleted T cells, or PBMCs.

Trimming shortened V by 1 base and J by 4 bases, and 7 bases separated the two germline ends. In germline, CDR1 is SGHTA, CDR2 FQGNSA. This CDR3 is 14 amino acids long. The sequencing input was peripheral blood. The clonotype comes from a man in his 60s with acute or convalescent COVID-19. The V and J genes are TRBV7-2 and TRBJ2-2, with D perhaps TRBD1 (5 bases). Written as DNA, the CDR3 is TGTGCCAGCAGCTTAGGGGGCGGCACCGGGGAGCTGTTTTTT. It codes for CASSLGGGTGELFF.